This T cell receptor (beta chain) comes out of a study of T cells in Graves' hyperthyroidism and ophthalmopathy. Study-level findings and limits: Onset of ophthalmopathy came a median approximately 6.5 months after the model predicted it.

This clonotype was found many times. Antigen unknown. Germline assignment: CDR1 SGHNT and CDR2 YENEEA. V was shortened by 1 base and J by 3 bases, with 10 bases between the two germline ends. The CDR3 spans 15 residues. The source material, RNA transcripts, was used to amplify TCR beta CDR3 regions. The HTBI primer set served for first-round RT-PCR of the TCR CDR3. TCRdb used MiXCR to reprocess the multiplex PCR reads, holding one entry per CDR3 protein. Of 300,000 to 400,000 distinct CDR3 sequences listed, around 20% are singletons. The TCR comes from a young man with Graves' ophthalmopathy. The V and J genes are TRBV11-3 and TRBJ2-1; no definite D call. Sequenced material: blood. The chain's CDR3 is CASSLAADNYNEQFF. The DNA for the CDR3 is TGTGCCAGCAGCTTAGCTGCGGATAACTACAATGAGCAGTTCTTC.